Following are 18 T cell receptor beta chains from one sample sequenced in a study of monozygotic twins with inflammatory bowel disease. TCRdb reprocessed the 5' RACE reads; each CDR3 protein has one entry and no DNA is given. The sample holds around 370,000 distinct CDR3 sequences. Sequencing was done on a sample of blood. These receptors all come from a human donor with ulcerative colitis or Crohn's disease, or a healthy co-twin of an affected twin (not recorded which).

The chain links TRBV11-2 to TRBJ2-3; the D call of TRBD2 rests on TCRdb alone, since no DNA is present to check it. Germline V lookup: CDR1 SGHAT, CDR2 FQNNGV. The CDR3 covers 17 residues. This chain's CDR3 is CASSLRTSGPRGDTQYF.

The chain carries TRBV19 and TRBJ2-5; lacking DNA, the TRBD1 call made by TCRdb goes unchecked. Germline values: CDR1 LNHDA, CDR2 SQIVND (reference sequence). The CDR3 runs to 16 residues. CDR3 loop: CASSIAGRDLQETQYF. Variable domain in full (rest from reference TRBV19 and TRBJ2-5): DGGITQSPKYLFRKEGQNVTLSCEQNLNHDAMYWYRQDPGQGLRLIYYSQIVNDFQKGDIAEGYSVSREKKESFPLTVTSAQKNPTAFYLCASSIAGRDLQETQYFGPGTRLLVL.

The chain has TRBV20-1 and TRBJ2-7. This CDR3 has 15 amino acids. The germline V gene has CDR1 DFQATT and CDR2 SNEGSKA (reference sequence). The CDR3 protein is CSAVRTAKFTYEQYF.

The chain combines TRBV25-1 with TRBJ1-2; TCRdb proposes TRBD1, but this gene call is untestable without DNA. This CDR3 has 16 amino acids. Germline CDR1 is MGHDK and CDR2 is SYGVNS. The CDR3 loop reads CASSDRTTGAAYGYTF.

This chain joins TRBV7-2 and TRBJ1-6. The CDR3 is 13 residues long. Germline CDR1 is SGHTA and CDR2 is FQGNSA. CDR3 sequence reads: CASSFPDTRDLHF.

CDR3 sequence reads: CATSDAGTGSYEQYF. The chain is built from TRBV24-1 and TRBJ2-7; no DNA is available, so the TRBD1 call from TCRdb remains unchecked. This CDR3 spans 15 amino acids. Looked up from germline, CDR1 is KGHDR and CDR2 is SFDVKD.

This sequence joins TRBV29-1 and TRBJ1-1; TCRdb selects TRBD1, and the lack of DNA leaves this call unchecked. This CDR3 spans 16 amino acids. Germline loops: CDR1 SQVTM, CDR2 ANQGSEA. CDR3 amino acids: CSVPPWGQGTGTEAFF.

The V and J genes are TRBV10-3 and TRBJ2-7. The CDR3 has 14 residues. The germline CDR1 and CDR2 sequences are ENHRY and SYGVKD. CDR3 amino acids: CAISRFEEYYEQYF.

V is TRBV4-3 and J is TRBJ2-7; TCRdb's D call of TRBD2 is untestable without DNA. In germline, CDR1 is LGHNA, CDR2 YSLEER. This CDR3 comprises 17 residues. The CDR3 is CASSQDGPGGGPYEQYF.

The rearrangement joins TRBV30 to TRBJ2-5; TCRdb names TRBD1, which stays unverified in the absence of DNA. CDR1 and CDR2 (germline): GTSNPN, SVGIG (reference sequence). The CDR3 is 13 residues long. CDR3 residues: CAWTATGPGTQYF.

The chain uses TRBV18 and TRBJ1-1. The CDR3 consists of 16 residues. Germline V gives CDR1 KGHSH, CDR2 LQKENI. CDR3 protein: CASSPRSSGSETEAFF.

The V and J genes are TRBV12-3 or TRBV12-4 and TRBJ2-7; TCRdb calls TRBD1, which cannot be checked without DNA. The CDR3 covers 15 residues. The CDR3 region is CASSGLGTSSYEQYF.

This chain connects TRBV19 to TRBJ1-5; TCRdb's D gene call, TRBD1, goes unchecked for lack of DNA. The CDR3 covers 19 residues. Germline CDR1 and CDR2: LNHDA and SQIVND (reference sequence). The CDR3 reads CASSIDLRQGSHSNQPQHF.

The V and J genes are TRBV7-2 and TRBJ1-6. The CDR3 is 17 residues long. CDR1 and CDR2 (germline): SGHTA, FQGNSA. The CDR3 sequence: CASSLGIFGRPGSPLHF.

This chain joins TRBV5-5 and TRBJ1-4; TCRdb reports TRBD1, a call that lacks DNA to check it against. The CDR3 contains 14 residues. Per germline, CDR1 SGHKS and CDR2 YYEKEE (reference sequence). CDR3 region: CASSLRTVEEKLFF.

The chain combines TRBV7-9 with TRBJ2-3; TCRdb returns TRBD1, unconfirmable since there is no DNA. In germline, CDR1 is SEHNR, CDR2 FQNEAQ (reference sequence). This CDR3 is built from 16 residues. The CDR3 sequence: CASSSAGGGLSDTQYF.

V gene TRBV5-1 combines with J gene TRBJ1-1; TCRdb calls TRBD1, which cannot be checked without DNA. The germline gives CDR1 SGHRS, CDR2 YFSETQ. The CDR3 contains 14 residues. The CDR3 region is CASTGQSMNTEAFF.

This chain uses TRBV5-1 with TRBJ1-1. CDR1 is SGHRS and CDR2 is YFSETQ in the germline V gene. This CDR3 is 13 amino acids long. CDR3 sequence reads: CASSFIENTEAFF. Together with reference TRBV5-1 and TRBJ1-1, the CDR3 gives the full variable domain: KAGVTQTPRYLIKTRGQQVTLSCSPISGHRSVSWYQQTPGQGLQFLFEYFSETQRNKGNFPGRFSGRQFSNSRSEMNVSTLELGDSALYLCASSFIENTEAFFGQGTRLTVV.